The next 3 T cell receptor beta chains were all read from a single sample in a study of neurological immune-mediated disorders. TCRdb reprocessed the 5' RACE reads with MiXCR, giving one entry per CDR3 protein. The data show 35,000 to 45,000 distinct CDR3 sequences, over 12% seen once. The specimen sequenced was PBMCs. The receptors originated from a woman aged 45 to 65 with HTLV-1-associated myelopathy (HAM/TSP).

This clonotype was observed at least ten times. The V call is TRBV24-1, the J call TRBJ2-5, with 8 bases lining up with TRBD2. Germline V lookup: CDR1 KGHDR, CDR2 SFDVKD. The CDR3 sequence is 16 residues long. With V trimmed by 2 bases and J by 4 bases, 8 bases remained unmatched. The CDR3 here is CATSDWGAGAGETQYF. DNA of the CDR3: TGTGCCACCAGTGATTGGGGAGCGGGGGCCGGAGAGACCCAGTACTTC.

The table lists this clonotype with many counts. V and J are TRBV4-1 and TRBJ2-1, with 8 bases lining up with TRBD2. The CDR3 covers 15 residues. Per the germline V gene, CDR1 is MGHRA and CDR2 is YSYEKL. Trimming at V came to 1 base and at J to 4 bases, leaving 3 bases not matched to a gene. The chain's CDR3 is CASSQAQRGYNEQFF. For the CDR3, the DNA is TGCGCCAGCAGCCAAGCCCAGCGGGGGTACAATGAGCAGTTCTTC.

This clonotype was found many times. The rearrangement joins TRBV7-2 to TRBJ2-6, with a weak D call TRBD1 (6 bases). The CDR3 length is 17 residues. Between the trimmed V and J ends, which lost 5 bases and 0 bases, there was a span of 14 bases. From germline, CDR1 is SGHTA and CDR2 FQGNSA. Here the CDR3 reads CASSPQTGGSGANVLTF. CDR3 DNA: TGTGCCAGCAGCCCCCAGACAGGAGGCTCTGGGGCCAACGTCCTGACTTTC.